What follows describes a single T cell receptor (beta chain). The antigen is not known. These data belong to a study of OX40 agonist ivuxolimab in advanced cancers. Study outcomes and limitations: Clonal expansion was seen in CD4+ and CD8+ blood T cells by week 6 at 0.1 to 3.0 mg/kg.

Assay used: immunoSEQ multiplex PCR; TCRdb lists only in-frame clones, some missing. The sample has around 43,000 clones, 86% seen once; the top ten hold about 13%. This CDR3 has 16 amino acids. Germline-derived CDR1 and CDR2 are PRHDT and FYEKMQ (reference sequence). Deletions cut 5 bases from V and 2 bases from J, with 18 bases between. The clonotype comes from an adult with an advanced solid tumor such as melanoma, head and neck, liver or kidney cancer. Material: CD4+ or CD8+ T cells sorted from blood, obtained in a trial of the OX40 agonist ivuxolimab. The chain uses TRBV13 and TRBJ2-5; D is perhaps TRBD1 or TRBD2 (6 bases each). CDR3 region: CASSLSTKGGQETQYF. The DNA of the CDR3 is TGTGCCAGCAGCCTGAGTACGAAAGGGGGGCAAGAGACCCAGTACTTC.